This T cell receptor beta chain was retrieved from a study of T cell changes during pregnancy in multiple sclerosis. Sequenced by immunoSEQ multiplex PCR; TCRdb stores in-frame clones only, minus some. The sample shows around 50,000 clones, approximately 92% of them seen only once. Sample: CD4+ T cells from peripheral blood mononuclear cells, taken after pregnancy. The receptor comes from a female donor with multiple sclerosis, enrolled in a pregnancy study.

The CDR3, as DNA: TGCGCCAGCAGCCAAGATGGGGGGACAGGGAACGAGCAGTACTTC. Its translation: CASSQDGGTGNEQYF. The rearrangement joins TRBV4-3 to TRBJ2-7; 9 positions agree with TRBD1. The germline CDR1 and CDR2 sequences are LGHNA and YSLEER. V lost 0 bases, J lost 5 bases, and 5 bases stayed unmatched. The CDR3 loop spans 15 amino acids.